This entry lists 27 T cell receptor beta chains sequenced from one sample in a study of T cell repertoires in cytomegalovirus infection. A single record per CDR3 protein comes from TCRdb applying MiXCR to the reads. The sample records approximately 500,000 distinct CDR3 sequences, approximately 15% being singletons. Sequencing was performed on CD8+ T cells from PBMCs. The receptors here all came from a human donor in good health (CMV status not recorded). Some clones in this sample may be carry-over from other donors' samples.

The chain is built from TRBV7-6 and TRBJ1-5; D uncertain. Germline CDR1 and CDR2: SGHVS and FNYEAQ. Trimming stripped 2 bases from V and 6 bases from J, with 5 bases between. The CDR3 covers 12 residues. The CDR3 region is CASSLQLQPQHF. In DNA form, the CDR3 reads TGTGCCAGCAGCTTACAGCTTCAGCCCCAGCATTTT. The full variable domain, its missing parts supplied by reference TRBV7-6 and TRBJ1-5, is GAGVSQSPRYKVTKRGQDVALRCDPISGHVSLYWYRQALGQGPEFLTYFNYEAQQDKSGLPNDRFSAERPEGSISTLTIQRTEQRDSAMYRCASSLQLQPQHFGDGTRLSIL.

The chain employs TRBV6-1 and TRBJ1-1; D gene ambiguous. V gave up 5 bases and J gave up 3 bases, with 10 bases separating them. The CDR3 length is 13 residues. In germline, CDR1 is MNHNS, CDR2 SASEGT. CDR3 in DNA: TGTGCCAGCAGTTTACGGACGGACACTGAAGCTTTCTTT. Its translation: CASSLRTDTEAFF.

This clonotype was seen ten or more times. The rearrangement uses TRBV6-5 and TRBJ1-4, with D unresolved. Trimming took off 0 bases at V and 10 bases at J, with 9 bases between the two ends. The CDR3 is 13 residues long. Germline CDR1 MNHEY, CDR2 SVGAGI. CDR3 sequence (DNA): TGTGCCAGCAGTTACTCGAGCTCTGGAAAACTGTTTTTT. This encodes CASSYSSSGKLFF.

This clonotype was recorded at least ten times. The J gene is TRBJ1-1, the V gene TRBV27, with D possibly being TRBD1 (5 bases). V dropped 3 bases and J dropped 3 bases, with 17 bases sitting between them. Germline loops: CDR1 MNHEY, CDR2 SMNVEV (reference sequence). The CDR3 covers 16 residues. The CDR3 nucleotides read TGTGCCAGCAGTTTCCGACAAGGGGTCCGGGACACTGAAGCTTTCTTT. It translates to CASSFRQGVRDTEAFF.

As regards this clonotype: At one boundary the junction diverges from the germline segment, which might be a read error. The V call is TRBV6-2 or TRBV6-3, the J call TRBJ2-1; a weak D match, TRBD2 (6 bases). Germline CDR1 MNHEY, CDR2 SVGEGT. The CDR3 covers 16 residues. The CDR3 DNA follows: TGTGCCAGCAGCTACCGGGACTCTACATATTACAATGTGCAGTTCTTC. It encodes CASSYRDSTYYNVQFF.

This clonotype was seen at least ten times. The CDR3 loop is CASSTLHNTEAFF. The CDR3 DNA is TGTGCCAGCAGTACTCTACACAACACTGAAGCTTTCTTT. V is TRBV27 and J is TRBJ1-1, with D unresolved. The V end lost 5 bases, the J end lost 2 bases, and 9 bases lay between the germline ends. Germline CDR1 is MNHEY and CDR2 is SMNVEV (reference sequence). The CDR3 has 13 amino acids.

The chain links TRBV2 to TRBJ2-1; 7 bases line up with TRBD2. The length of the CDR3 is 15 residues. Germline assignment: CDR1 SNHLY and CDR2 FYNNEI. Trimming removed 3 bases from V and 2 bases from J; junction bases left unmatched: 4. CDR3 sequence (DNA): TGTGCCAGCAGTGAGGCTAGCGGAACCTACAATGAGCAGTTCTTC. It specifies CASSEASGTYNEQFF.

The J gene is TRBJ1-1, the V gene TRBV6-5, with D unresolved. CDR1 MNHEY and CDR2 SVGAGI come from the germline V gene. The CDR3 has 14 residues. V dropped 0 bases and J dropped 4 bases, with 9 bases sitting between them. The CDR3 sequence: CASSYSTLGTEAFF. The CDR3 region has the DNA TGTGCCAGCAGTTACTCGACCCTGGGCACTGAAGCTTTCTTT.

This clonotype has at least ten counts. V gene TRBV7-3 combines with J gene TRBJ1-1; tentative D call: TRBD1 (6 bases). The germline CDR1 and CDR2 sequences are SGHTA and FQGTGA. V was shortened by 5 bases and J by 0 bases, with 7 bases between the two germline ends. This CDR3 has 13 residues. In DNA form, the CDR3 reads TGTGCCAGCAGCCGGGACATGAACACTGAAGCTTTCTTT. This codes for CASSRDMNTEAFF.

This clonotype was seen a few times. This chain connects TRBV11-2 to TRBJ2-3; TRBD2 aligns across 7 bases. J lost 2 bases, V lost 1 base, and 15 bases had no gene match. The CDR3 length is 19 residues. The germline V gene has CDR1 SGHAT and CDR2 FQNNGV. CDR3 residues: CASSLALGRAPRSTDTQYF. The CDR3 DNA sequence: TGTGCCAGCAGCTTAGCCCTAGGGAGGGCCCCTAGATCCACAGATACGCAGTATTTT.

Points on this clonotype: The junction and the germline gene differ at one end; a read error may be behind it. The chain joins TRBV6-6 to TRBJ1-1, with D hard to call. The CDR3 loop spans 11 amino acids. Germline V gene data show CDR1 as MNHNY and CDR2 as SVGAGI (reference sequence). CDR3 protein: CASVENTVAFF. The CDR3 nucleotides read TGTGCCAGCGTAGAGAACACTGTAGCTTTCTTT.

V is TRBV19 and J is TRBJ2-7; D is unresolved. Germline CDR1 is LNHDA and CDR2 is SQIVND (reference sequence). Trimming cost V 3 bases and J 7 bases, with 13 bases left between them. The CDR3 spans 13 residues. CDR3 amino acids: CASSIPGSREQYF. DNA of the CDR3: TGTGCCAGTAGTATTCCCGGGTCTCGGGAGCAGTACTTC.

This clonotype was counted many times. The rearrangement uses TRBV28 and TRBJ2-1; D possibly corresponds to TRBD2 (6 bases). This CDR3 has 17 amino acids. The germline gives CDR1 MDHEN, CDR2 SYDVKM. V was cut by 1 base and J by 0 bases, with 13 bases left in between. Here the CDR3 DNA reads TGTGCCAGCAGTTTATCCGGTGCGGGGAGCTCCTACAATGAGCAGTTCTTC. It yields the protein CASSLSGAGSSYNEQFF.

Ten or more counts support this clonotype. The V and J genes are TRBV4-1 and TRBJ1-1; TRBD1 aligns across 8 bases. With V trimmed by 3 bases and J by 2 bases, 5 bases remained unmatched. Per germline, CDR1 MGHRA and CDR2 YSYEKL. There are 15 residues in the CDR3. The CDR3: CASSQLQGGNTEAFF. The DNA for the CDR3 is TGCGCCAGCAGCCAGCTACAGGGGGGCAACACTGAAGCTTTCTTT.

The table lists this clonotype with many counts. The genes are TRBV7-9 and TRBJ2-1; the match to TRBD1 covers 10 bases. CDR3 length: 16 amino acids. CDR1 is SEHNR, CDR2 FQNEAQ, per germline (reference sequence). After removal of 5 bases from V and 4 bases from J, the junction contained 8 bases not matched to a gene. CDR3 loop: CASSLVRTGGYNEQFF. CDR3 in DNA: TGTGCCAGCAGCCTGGTCCGGACAGGGGGATACAATGAGCAGTTCTTC. The full variable domain, in which reference TRBV7-9 and TRBJ2-1 provide the parts outside the CDR3, is DTGVSQNPRHKITKRGQNVTFRCDPISEHNRLYWYRQTLGQGPEFLTYFQNEAQLEKSRLLSDRFSAERPKGSFSTLEIQRTEQGDSAMYLCASSLVRTGGYNEQFFGPGTRLTVL.

The table lists this clonotype with a few counts. Germline is not matched at one junction end, which may reflect a read error. The chain has TRBV6-1 and TRBJ2-1; D is perhaps TRBD1 or TRBD2 (5 bases each). The germline gives CDR1 MNHNS, CDR2 SASEGT. CDR3 length: 12 amino acids. CDR3: CASSVGPGPSIF. For the CDR3, the DNA is TGTGCCAGCAGTGTGGGGCCGGGACCTAGTATCTTC.

V usage is TRBV9 and J usage is TRBJ1-2, with D perhaps TRBD1 (6 bases). Germline CDR1 SGDLS, CDR2 YYNGEE. This CDR3 has 15 residues. Between the trimmed V and J ends, which lost 0 bases and 1 base, there was a span of 10 bases. The CDR3 DNA reads as TGTGCCAGCAGCGTAGCGGGGGCCCTTAACTATGGCTACACCTTC. Encoded protein: CASSVAGALNYGYTF.

This chain links TRBV27 with TRBJ2-2; D might be TRBD2 (5 bases). Deletions cut 2 bases from V and 5 bases from J, with 9 bases between. The CDR3 has 14 residues. The germline gives CDR1 MNHEY, CDR2 SMNVEV (reference sequence). CDR3 coding DNA: TGTGCCAGCAGTTTACTGTCGGGGACCGGGGAGCTGTTTTTT. Translated: CASSLLSGTGELFF.

The CDR3 bases are TGTGCCAGCAGCCCACCGATCATACAGGGCAGCTACGAGCAGTACTTC. It encodes CASSPPIIQGSYEQYF. The chain employs TRBV7-9 and TRBJ2-7; D might be TRBD1 (6 bases). There are 16 residues in the CDR3. CDR1 is SEHNR and CDR2 is FQNEAQ in the germline V gene (reference sequence). V lost 5 bases and J 3 bases, leaving 20 bases between the germline ends.

This clonotype was found a few times. The chain joins TRBV11-2 to TRBJ2-1; D is possibly TRBD2 (6 bases). The CDR3 contains 14 residues. Trimming left V 2 bases short and J 6 bases short, with 11 bases between. CDR1 is SGHAT, CDR2 FQNNGV, per germline. The CDR3 is CASSLFGGVNEQFF. The CDR3 DNA is TGTGCCAGCAGCTTATTTGGCGGGGTCAATGAGCAGTTCTTC. The variable domain in full, completed from reference TRBV11-2 and TRBJ2-1, reads EAGVAQSPRYKIIEKRQSVAFWCNPISGHATLYWYQQILGQGPKLLIQFQNNGVVDDSQLPKDRFSAERLKGVDSTLKIQPAKLEDSAVYLCASSLFGGVNEQFFGPGTRLTVL.

Only a few counts were recorded for this clonotype. This chain connects TRBV6-5 to TRBJ2-1; D possibly corresponds to TRBD2 (5 bases). CDR1 and CDR2 (germline): MNHEY, SVGAGI. Trimming left V 5 bases short and J 7 bases short, with 15 bases between. The CDR3 sequence is 14 residues long. DNA for the CDR3: TGTGCCAGCAGTGTGGACGGAGGTAATAATGAGCAGTTCTTC. As protein: CASSVDGGNNEQFF.

V gene TRBV19 combines with J gene TRBJ1-1; D possibly corresponds to TRBD1 (5 bases). This CDR3 is 17 amino acids long. Germline lookup yields CDR1 LNHDA and CDR2 SQIVND (reference sequence). Trimming removed 4 bases at V and 5 bases at J, with 23 bases between. The CDR3, as DNA: TGTGCCAGTAGTACCCCCAGGGCCGTGAAAACGAAAACTGAAGCTTTCTTT. Translating gives CASSTPRAVKTKTEAFF.

The CDR3 region is CASSADSSTDTQYF. CDR3 bases: TGTGCCAGCAGTGCGGACAGCAGCACAGATACGCAGTATTTT. V gene TRBV9 combines with J gene TRBJ2-3; D possibly corresponds to TRBD1 (6 bases). CDR1 SGDLS and CDR2 YYNGEE come from the germline V gene. V was shortened by 5 bases and J by 0 bases, with 10 bases between the two germline ends. CDR3 length equals 14 residues.

This clonotype showed up many times. V gene TRBV5-4 combines with J gene TRBJ1-2; TRBD1 might be the D (6 bases). Germline V gives CDR1 SGHNT, CDR2 YYREEE (reference sequence). The CDR3 covers 15 residues. V gave up 3 bases and J gave up 2 bases, with 14 bases separating them. CDR3 sequence (DNA): TGTGCCAGCAGCTCGGTCACCGACAGGAACTATGGCTACACCTTC. This translates into CASSSVTDRNYGYTF.

This clonotype has at least ten counts. The CDR3 DNA sequence: TGTGCCAGCAGCAATAGCGGGGGGGCCGGAGAGACCCAGTACTTC. Translation gives CASSNSGGAGETQYF. V and J are TRBV7-6 and TRBJ2-5, with 11 bases fitting TRBD2. Germline CDR1 reads SGHVS; CDR2 reads FNYEAQ. This CDR3 contains 15 residues. Unmatched junction bases numbered 6, after V lost 5 bases and J lost 4 bases.

This clonotype was detected a few times. The junction departs from the called germline gene at one end, perhaps through a read error. This chain joins TRBV28 and TRBJ1-2; D is unclear. The length of the CDR3 is 11 residues. Looked up from germline, CDR1 is MDHEN and CDR2 is SYDVKM. DNA of the CDR3: TGTGCCAGCAGTCCCCTAGGAGATGCATCTTGG. Protein sequence: CASSPLGDASW.

This clonotype showed up just a few times. The chain employs TRBV6-1 and TRBJ2-7; 9 bases map to TRBD1. V lost 8 bases and J lost 7; bases outside the gene matches: 6. There are 12 residues in the CDR3. The germline CDR1 and CDR2 sequences are MNHNS and SASEGT. CDR3 sequence reads: CASGLGQGEQYF. The CDR3 DNA sequence: TGTGCCAGCGGACTGGGACAGGGTGAGCAGTACTTC.